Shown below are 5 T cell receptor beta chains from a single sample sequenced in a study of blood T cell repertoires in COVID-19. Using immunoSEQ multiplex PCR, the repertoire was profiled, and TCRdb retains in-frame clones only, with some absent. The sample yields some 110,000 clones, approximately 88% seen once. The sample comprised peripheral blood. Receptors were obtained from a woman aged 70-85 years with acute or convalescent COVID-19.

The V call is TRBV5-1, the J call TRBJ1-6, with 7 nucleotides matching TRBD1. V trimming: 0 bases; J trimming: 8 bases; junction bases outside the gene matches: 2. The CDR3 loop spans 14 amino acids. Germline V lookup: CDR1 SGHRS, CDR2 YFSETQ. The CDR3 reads CASSLATGDSPLHF. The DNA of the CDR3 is TGCGCCAGCAGCTTGGCCACAGGGGATTCACCCCTCCACTTT.

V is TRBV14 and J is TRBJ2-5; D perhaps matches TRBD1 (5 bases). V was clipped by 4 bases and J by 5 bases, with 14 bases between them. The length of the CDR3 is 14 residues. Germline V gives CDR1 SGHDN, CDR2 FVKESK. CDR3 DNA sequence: TGTGCCAGCAGCCTCCGTGGGGCCCCGGAGACCCAGTACTTC. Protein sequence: CASSLRGAPETQYF.

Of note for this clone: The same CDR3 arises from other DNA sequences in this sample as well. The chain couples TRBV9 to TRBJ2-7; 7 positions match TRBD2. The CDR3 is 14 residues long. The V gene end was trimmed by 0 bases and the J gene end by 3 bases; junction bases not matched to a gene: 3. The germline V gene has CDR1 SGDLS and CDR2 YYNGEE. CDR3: CASSVGLAVYEQYF. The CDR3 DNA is TGTGCCAGCAGCGTAGGGCTAGCGGTCTACGAGCAGTACTTC.

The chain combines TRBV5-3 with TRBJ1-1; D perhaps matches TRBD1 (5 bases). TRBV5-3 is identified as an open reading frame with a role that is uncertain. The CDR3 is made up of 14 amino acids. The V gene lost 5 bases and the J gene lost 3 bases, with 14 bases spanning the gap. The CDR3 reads CARSCPWGDTEAFF. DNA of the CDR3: TGTGCCAGAAGTTGCCCTTGGGGGGACACTGAAGCTTTCTTT.

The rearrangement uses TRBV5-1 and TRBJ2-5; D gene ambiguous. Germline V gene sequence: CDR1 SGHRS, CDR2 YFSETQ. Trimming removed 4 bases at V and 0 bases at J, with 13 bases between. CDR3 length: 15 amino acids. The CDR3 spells CASSTQTSNQETQYF. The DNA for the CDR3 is TGCGCCAGCAGCACACAGACGTCTAACCAAGAGACCCAGTACTTC.